These 18 T cell receptor beta chains share one sample of origin, sequenced in a study of T cell responses to AZD1222 COVID-19 vaccine. Some clones are missing from TCRdb's copy, which holds only in-frame ones; the method was immunoSEQ multiplex PCR. The sample contains about 130,000 clones, roughly 92% of which appear only once. Sequences were derived from peripheral blood, sampled 28 days after the second AZD1222 dose. The receptors stem from an adult who received the AZD1222 COVID-19 vaccine.

The chain is built from TRBV7-2 and TRBJ1-5; tentative D call: TRBD1 (5 bases). Per germline, CDR1 SGHTA and CDR2 FQGNSA. Trimming left V 1 base short and J 7 bases short, with 11 bases between. This CDR3 spans 14 amino acids. The chain's CDR3 is CASSLVGVEQPQHF. CDR3 coding DNA: TGTGCCAGCAGCTTAGTAGGGGTGGAGCAGCCCCAGCATTTT.

V and J are TRBV14 and TRBJ2-1; 9 nucleotides match TRBD2. The V and J ends lost 6 bases and 6 bases, in that order; junction bases with no gene match: 6. Per germline, CDR1 SGHDN and CDR2 FVKESK. CDR3 length equals 14 residues. The CDR3 nucleotides are TGTGCCAGCAGGAGAAATAGCGGGAGCAATGAGCAGTTCTTC. It specifies CASRRNSGSNEQFF.

V usage is TRBV2 and J usage is TRBJ2-1; weak D call: TRBD2 (6 bases). This CDR3 comprises 13 residues. Looked up from germline, CDR1 is SNHLY and CDR2 is FYNNEI. The V end lost 1 base, the J end lost 6 bases, and 7 bases lay between the germline ends. In DNA, the CDR3 is TGTGCCAGCAGTGAAGGGGGAGGCAATGAGCAGTTCTTC. This codes for CASSEGGGNEQFF.

The chain combines TRBV28 with TRBJ1-4, with D tentatively TRBD1 (6 bases). The CDR3 totals 14 residues. Per germline, CDR1 MDHEN and CDR2 SYDVKM. The V gene lost 5 bases and the J gene lost 5 bases, with 12 bases spanning the gap. CDR3 DNA: TGTGCCAGCAGTCCACAGGGAGGGAATGAAAAACTGTTTTTT. It is translated as CASSPQGGNEKLFF.

J is TRBJ1-4 and V is TRBV4-1; possibly TRBD1 for D (6 bases). From germline, CDR1 is MGHRA and CDR2 YSYEKL. Trimming took 1 base from V and 7 from J, leaving 16 bases between them. This CDR3 comprises 16 residues. The chain's CDR3 is CASSQGTTGIGEKLFF. As DNA, the CDR3 is TGCGCCAGCAGCCAAGGTACTACAGGGATTGGTGAAAAACTGTTTTTT.

The chain joins TRBV10-3 to TRBJ1-1; TRBD1 might be the D (5 bases). Germline-derived CDR1 and CDR2 are ENHRY and SYGVKD. CDR3 length equals 13 residues. The V gene lost 5 bases and the J gene lost 4 bases, with 11 bases spanning the gap. DNA for the CDR3: TGTGCCATCAGTCGGGGGGGAGGCACTGAAGCTTTCTTT. Translated, it gives CAISRGGGTEAFF.

This chain links TRBV15 with TRBJ1-2; TRBD1 agrees at 12 bases. The CDR3 spans 16 residues. Germline V gives CDR1 LNHNV, CDR2 YYDKDF (reference sequence). V lost 1 base and J lost 2; bases outside the gene matches: 2. CDR3 coding DNA: TGTGCCACCAGCAGAGCTGGGACAGGGGGCAACTATGGCTACACCTTC. It specifies CATSRAGTGGNYGYTF.

This chain uses TRBV13 with TRBJ2-1; no definite D call. V lost 1 base and J 10 bases, leaving 11 bases between the germline ends. This CDR3 comprises 13 residues. Per germline, CDR1 PRHDT and CDR2 FYEKMQ (reference sequence). In DNA form, the CDR3 reads TGTGCCAGCAGCTTAGTTCTTTCCATAGAGCAGTTCTTC. It yields the protein CASSLVLSIEQFF.

This chain connects TRBV20-1 to TRBJ1-4, with D uncertain. The CDR3 contains 10 residues. V lost 3 bases to trimming and J lost 15 bases, with 11 bases between them. Looked up from germline, CDR1 is DFQATT and CDR2 is SNEGSKA (reference sequence). The CDR3 reads CSASDREMFF. The DNA of the CDR3 is TGCAGTGCTAGCGACCGGGAGATGTTTTTT.

The chain recombines TRBV27 with TRBJ1-4; the match to TRBD1 covers 11 bases. Germline CDR1 is MNHEY and CDR2 is SMNVEV (reference sequence). The CDR3 runs 14 residues. V trimming: 6 bases; J trimming: 6 bases; junction bases outside the gene matches: 3. As DNA, the CDR3 is TGTGCCAGCAGGGGGACAGGGGGGGATGAAAAACTGTTTTTT. Translating gives CASRGTGGDEKLFF.

The gene calls are TRBV28 and TRBJ1-2, with D possibly being TRBD1 (6 bases). The CDR3 consists of 14 residues. Germline-derived CDR1 and CDR2 are MDHEN and SYDVKM. Trimming shortened V by 7 bases and J by 0 bases, and 12 bases separated the two germline ends. CDR3 loop: CASIGTPSNYGYTF. The CDR3 DNA follows: TGTGCCAGCATTGGGACACCATCTAACTATGGCTACACCTTC.

J is TRBJ1-1 and V is TRBV7-2; D is perhaps TRBD1 (5 bases). This CDR3 is built from 12 residues. V lost 8 bases to trimming and J lost 0 bases, with 7 bases between them. CDR1 is SGHTA, CDR2 FQGNSA, per germline. The CDR3 loop reads CASGGVNTEAFF. The CDR3, as DNA: TGTGCCAGCGGGGGTGTGAACACTGAAGCTTTCTTT.

V and J are TRBV19 and TRBJ1-5, with TRBD1 matching 8 bases. J gave up 7 bases and V 2 bases, and 7 bases lay outside the gene matches. Germline V lookup: CDR1 LNHDA, CDR2 SQIVND (reference sequence). CDR3 length: 15 amino acids. The CDR3, as DNA: TGTGCCAGTAGTATAAGGCAGGGGGCAGGCCAGCCCCAGCATTTT. Amino acid sequence: CASSIRQGAGQPQHF.

The J gene is TRBJ2-7, the V gene TRBV5-4, with 10 bases aligning to TRBD2. Germline values: CDR1 SGHNT, CDR2 YYREEE (reference sequence). The CDR3 totals 15 residues. Trimming took 0 bases from V and 4 from J; bases not matched to a gene: 4. The CDR3 DNA sequence: TGTGCCAGCAGCTTGGATAGCGGGGGGTGGTACGAGCAGTACTTC. This gives the protein CASSLDSGGWYEQYF.

V and J are TRBV19 and TRBJ1-5, with 11 nucleotides matching TRBD1. V shed 7 bases, J shed 6 bases, and the junction held 5 bases outside the gene matches. Germline V gene lookup returns CDR1 LNHDA and CDR2 SQIVND (reference sequence). The CDR3 has 14 residues. CDR3 sequence reads: CASKTGTGGQPQHF. The CDR3 nucleotides read TGTGCCAGTAAAACCGGGACAGGGGGTCAGCCCCAGCATTTT.

This clone has just one count. The chain combines TRBV12-3 or TRBV12-4 with TRBJ1-5, with unresolved D. The CDR3 is 13 residues long. V was trimmed by 0 bases and J by 7 bases, leaving 7 bases between them. The CDR3: CASSLALGQPQHF. The CDR3 nucleotides read TGTGCCAGCAGTTTAGCGCTAGGGCAGCCCCAGCATTTT.

This chain connects TRBV5-6 to TRBJ2-5; D is ambiguous. Per the germline V gene, CDR1 is SGHDT and CDR2 is YYEEEE. This CDR3 has 12 amino acids. Deletions cut 0 bases from V and 5 bases from J, with 5 bases between. The CDR3: CASSLGRETQYF. CDR3 coding DNA: TGTGCCAGCAGCTTGGGTCGGGAGACCCAGTACTTC.

The genes are TRBV28 and TRBJ1-1; D is undetermined. V dropped 2 bases and J dropped 1 base, with 14 bases sitting between them. This CDR3 comprises 16 residues. Per germline, CDR1 MDHEN and CDR2 SYDVKM. CDR3 coding DNA: TGTGCCAGCAGTTTAGGCGTTGCGGGGTCGAACACTGAAGCTTTCTTT. This translates into CASSLGVAGSNTEAFF.